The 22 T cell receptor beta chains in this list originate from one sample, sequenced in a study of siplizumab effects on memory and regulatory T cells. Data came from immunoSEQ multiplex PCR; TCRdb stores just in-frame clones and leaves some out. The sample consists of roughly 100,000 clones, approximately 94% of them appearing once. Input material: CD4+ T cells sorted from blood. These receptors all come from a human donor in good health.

DNA for the CDR3: TGTGCCTGGAGTGTAGGACGGACAGGGTCGTACGAGCAGTACTTC. This codes for CAWSVGRTGSYEQYF. V is TRBV30 and J is TRBJ2-7; 8 bases are shared with TRBD1. This CDR3 contains 15 residues. Germline CDR1 and CDR2: GTSNPN and SVGIG (reference sequence). The V and J ends lost 0 bases and 4 bases, in that order; junction bases with no gene match: 8.

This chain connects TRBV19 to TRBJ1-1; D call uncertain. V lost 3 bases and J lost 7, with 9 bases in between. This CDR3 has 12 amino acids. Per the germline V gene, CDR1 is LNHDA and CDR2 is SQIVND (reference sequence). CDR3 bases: TGTGCCAGTAGTATTTCGGGGAGTGAAGCTTTCTTT. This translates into CASSISGSEAFF.

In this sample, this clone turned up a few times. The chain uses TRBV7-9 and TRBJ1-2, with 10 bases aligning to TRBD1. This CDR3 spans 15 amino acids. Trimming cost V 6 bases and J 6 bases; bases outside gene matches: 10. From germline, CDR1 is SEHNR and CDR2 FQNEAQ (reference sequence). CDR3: CASSLSTGQGNGYTF. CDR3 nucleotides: TGTGCCAGCAGTCTTAGTACGGGACAGGGGAATGGCTACACCTTC.

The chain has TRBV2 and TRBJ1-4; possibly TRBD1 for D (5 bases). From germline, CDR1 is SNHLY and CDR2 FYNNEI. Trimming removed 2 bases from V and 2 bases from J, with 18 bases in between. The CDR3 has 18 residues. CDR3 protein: CASSEWGLGLVTNEKLFF. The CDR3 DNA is TGTGCCAGCAGTGAATGGGGCCTCGGGTTAGTGACTAATGAAAAACTGTTTTTT. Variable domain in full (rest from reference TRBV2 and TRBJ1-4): EPEVTQTPSHQVTQMGQEVILRCVPISNHLYFYWYRQILGQKVEFLVSFYNNEISEKSEIFDDQFSVERPDGSNFTLKIRSTKLEDSAMYFCASSEWGLGLVTNEKLFFGSGTQLSVL.

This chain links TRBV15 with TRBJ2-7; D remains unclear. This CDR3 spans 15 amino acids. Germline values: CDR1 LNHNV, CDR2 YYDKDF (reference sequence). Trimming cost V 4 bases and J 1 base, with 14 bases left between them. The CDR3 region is CATSMATEGSYEQYF. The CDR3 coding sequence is TGTGCCACCAGCATGGCGACGGAAGGGTCCTACGAGCAGTACTTC. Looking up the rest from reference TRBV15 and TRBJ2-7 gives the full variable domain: DAMVIQNPRYQVTQFGKPVTLSCSQTLNHNVMYWYQQKSSQAPKLLFHYYDKDFNNEADTPDNFQSRRPNTSFCFLDIRSPGLGDTAMYLCATSMATEGSYEQYFGPGTRLTVT.

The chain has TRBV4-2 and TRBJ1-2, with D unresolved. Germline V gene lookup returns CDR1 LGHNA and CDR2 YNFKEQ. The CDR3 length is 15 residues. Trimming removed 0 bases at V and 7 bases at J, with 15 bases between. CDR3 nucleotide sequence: TGTGCCAGCAGCCAAGATCCCGGCCGCCGGGGTGGCTACACCTTC. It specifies CASSQDPGRRGGYTF.

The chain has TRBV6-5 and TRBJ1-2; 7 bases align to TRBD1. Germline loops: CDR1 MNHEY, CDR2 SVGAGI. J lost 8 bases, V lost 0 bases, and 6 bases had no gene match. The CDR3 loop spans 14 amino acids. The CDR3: CASSYSTGLIGYTF. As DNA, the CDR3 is TGTGCCAGCAGTTACTCGACAGGGTTGATAGGCTACACCTTC.

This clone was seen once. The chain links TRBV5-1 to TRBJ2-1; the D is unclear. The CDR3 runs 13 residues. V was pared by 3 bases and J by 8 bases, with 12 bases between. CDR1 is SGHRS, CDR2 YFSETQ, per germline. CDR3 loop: CASSSPPIHEQFF. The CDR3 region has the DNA TGCGCCAGCAGCTCCCCGCCCATCCATGAGCAGTTCTTC.

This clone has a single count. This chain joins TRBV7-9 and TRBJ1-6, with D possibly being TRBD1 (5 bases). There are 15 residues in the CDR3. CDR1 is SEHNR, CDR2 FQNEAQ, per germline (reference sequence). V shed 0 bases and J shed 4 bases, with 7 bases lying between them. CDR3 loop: CASSLADTYNSPLHF. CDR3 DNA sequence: TGTGCCAGCAGCTTAGCGGACACTTATAATTCACCCCTCCACTTT.

This chain's CDR3 is CASSQGLGENGNTIYF. The DNA of the CDR3 is TGCGCCAGCAGCCAAGGCTTGGGGGAAAACGGAAACACCATATATTTT. The rearrangement links TRBV4-1 to TRBJ1-3; D perhaps matches TRBD1 (5 bases). Germline-derived CDR1 and CDR2 are MGHRA and YSYEKL. This CDR3 spans 16 amino acids. Trimming removed 1 base at V and 4 bases at J, with 14 bases between.

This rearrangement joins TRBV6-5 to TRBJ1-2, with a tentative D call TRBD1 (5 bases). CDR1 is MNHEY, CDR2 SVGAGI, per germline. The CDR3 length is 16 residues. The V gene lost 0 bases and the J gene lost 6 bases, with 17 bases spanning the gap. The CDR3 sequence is CASSYSSPGQGHGYTF. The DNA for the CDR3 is TGTGCCAGCAGTTACTCGAGTCCGGGGCAGGGCCATGGCTACACCTTC.

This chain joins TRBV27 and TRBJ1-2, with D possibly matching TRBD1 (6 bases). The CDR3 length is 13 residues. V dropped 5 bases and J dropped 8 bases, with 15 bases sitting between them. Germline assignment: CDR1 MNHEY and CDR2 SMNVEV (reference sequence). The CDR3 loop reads CASSQQGARGYTF. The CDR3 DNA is TGTGCCAGCAGTCAACAGGGAGCTAGGGGCTACACCTTC.

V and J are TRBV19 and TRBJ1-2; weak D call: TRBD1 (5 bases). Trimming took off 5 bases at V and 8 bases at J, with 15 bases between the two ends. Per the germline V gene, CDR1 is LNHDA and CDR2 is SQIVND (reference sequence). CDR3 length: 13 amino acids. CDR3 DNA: TGTGCCAGTAGTGGAGAGAGGGGCCGAGGCTACACCTTC. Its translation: CASSGERGRGYTF.

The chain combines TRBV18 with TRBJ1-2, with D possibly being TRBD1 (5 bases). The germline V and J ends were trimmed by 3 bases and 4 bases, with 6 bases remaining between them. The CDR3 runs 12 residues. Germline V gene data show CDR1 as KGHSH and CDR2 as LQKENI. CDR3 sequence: CASSPGGYGYTF. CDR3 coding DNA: TGTGCCAGCTCACCGGGGGGCTATGGCTACACCTTC.

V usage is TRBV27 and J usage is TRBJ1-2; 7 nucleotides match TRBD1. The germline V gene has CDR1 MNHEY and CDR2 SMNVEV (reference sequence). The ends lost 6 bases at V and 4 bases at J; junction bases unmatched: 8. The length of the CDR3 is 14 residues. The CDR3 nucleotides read TGTGCCAGCAGGCAGTCGGGACAGAGCTATGGCTACACCTTC. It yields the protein CASRQSGQSYGYTF.

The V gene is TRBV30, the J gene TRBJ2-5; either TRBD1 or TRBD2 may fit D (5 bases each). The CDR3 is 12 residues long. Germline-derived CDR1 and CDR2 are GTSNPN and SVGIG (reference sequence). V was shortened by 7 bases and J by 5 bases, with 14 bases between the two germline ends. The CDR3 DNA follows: TGTGCCTCACGAGGGGACGTGGAGACCCAGTACTTC. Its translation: CASRGDVETQYF. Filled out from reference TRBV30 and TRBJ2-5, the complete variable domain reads SQTIHQWPATLVQPVGSPLSLECTVEGTSNPNLYWYRQAAGRGLQLLFYSVGIGQISSEVPQNLSASRPQDRQFILSSKKLLLSDSGFYLCASRGDVETQYFGPGTRLLVL.

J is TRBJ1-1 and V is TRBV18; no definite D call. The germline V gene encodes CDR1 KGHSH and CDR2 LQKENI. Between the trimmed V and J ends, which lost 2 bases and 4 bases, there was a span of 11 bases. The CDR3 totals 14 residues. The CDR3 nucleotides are TGTGCCAGCTCACCATCCGGGGTGGGCACTGAAGCTTTCTTT. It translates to CASSPSGVGTEAFF.

Written as DNA, the CDR3 is TGTGCCAGCAGCCGACGGCCAGGGAACACTGAAGCTTTCTTT. Translating it yields CASSRRPGNTEAFF. The chain recombines TRBV11-3 with TRBJ1-1; no clear D gene. The V and J ends lost 5 bases and 1 base respectively, with 11 bases between them. CDR1 is SGHNT, CDR2 YENEEA, per germline. The length of the CDR3 is 14 residues.

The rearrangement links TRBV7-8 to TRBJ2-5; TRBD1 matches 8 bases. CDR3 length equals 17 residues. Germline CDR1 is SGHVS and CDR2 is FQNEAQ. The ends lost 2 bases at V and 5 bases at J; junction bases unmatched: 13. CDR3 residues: CASSLLGRGTGGETQYF. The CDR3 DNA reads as TGTGCCAGCAGCTTATTAGGTCGTGGGACAGGTGGGGAGACCCAGTACTTC.

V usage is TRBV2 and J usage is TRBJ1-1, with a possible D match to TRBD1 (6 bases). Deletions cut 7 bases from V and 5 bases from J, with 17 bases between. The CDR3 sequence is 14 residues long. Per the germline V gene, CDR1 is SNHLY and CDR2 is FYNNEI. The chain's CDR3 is CASTRRQGSTEAFF. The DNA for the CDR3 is TGTGCCAGCACCCGGAGGCAGGGGAGTACTGAAGCTTTCTTT.

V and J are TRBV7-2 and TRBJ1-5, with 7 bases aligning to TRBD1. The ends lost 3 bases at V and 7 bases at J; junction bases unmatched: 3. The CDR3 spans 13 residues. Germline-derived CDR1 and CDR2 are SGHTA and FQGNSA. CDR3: CASSFDRDQPQHF. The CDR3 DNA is TGTGCCAGCAGCTTCGACAGGGACCAGCCCCAGCATTTT. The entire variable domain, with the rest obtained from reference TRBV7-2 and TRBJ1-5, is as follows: GAGVSQSPSNKVTEKGKDVELRCDPISGHTALYWYRQSLGQGLEFLIYFQGNSAPDKSGLPSDRFSAERTGGSVSTLTIQRTQQEDSAVYLCASSFDRDQPQHFGDGTRLSIL.

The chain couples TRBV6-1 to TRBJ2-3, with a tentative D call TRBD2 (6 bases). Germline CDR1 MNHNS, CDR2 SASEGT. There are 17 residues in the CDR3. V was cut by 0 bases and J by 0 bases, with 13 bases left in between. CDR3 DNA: TGTGCCAGCAGTGAAGCACCCCCAGGGACTAGCACAGATACGCAGTATTTT. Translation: CASSEAPPGTSTDTQYF.